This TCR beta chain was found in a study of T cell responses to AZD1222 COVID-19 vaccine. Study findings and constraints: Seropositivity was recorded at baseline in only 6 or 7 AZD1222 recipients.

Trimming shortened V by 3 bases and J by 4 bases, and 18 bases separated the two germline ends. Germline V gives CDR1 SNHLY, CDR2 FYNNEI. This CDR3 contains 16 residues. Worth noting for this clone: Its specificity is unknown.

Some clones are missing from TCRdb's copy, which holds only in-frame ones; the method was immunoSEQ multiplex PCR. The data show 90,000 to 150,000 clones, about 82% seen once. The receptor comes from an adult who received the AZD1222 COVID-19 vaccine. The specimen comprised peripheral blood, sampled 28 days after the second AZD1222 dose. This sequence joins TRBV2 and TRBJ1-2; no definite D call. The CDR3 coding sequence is TGTGCCAGCAGTGACGTTCTCAGGAAACCTACCTATGGCTACACCTTC. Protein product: CASSDVLRKPTYGYTF. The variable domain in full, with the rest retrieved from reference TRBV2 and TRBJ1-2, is EPEVTQTPSHQVTQMGQEVILRCVPISNHLYFYWYRQILGQKVEFLVSFYNNEISEKSEIFDDQFSVERPDGSNFTLKIRSTKLEDSAMYFCASSDVLRKPTYGYTFGSGTRLTVV.